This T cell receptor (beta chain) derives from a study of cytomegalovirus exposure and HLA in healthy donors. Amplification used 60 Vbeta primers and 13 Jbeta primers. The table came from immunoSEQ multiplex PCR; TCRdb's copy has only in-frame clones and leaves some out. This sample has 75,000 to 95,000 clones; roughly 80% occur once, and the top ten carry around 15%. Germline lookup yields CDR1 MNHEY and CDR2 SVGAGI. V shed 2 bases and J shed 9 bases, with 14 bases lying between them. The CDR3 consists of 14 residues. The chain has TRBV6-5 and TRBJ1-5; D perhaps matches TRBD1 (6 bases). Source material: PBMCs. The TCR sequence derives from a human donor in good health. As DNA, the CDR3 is TGTGCCAGCAGTTACCGGGGGGGCTCAGGGCCCCAGCATTTT. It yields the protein CASSYRGGSGPQHF.